This T cell receptor beta chain derives from a study of memory CD8 T cells in hepatitis C reinfection. For the study at large: Peak reinfection samples were taken 3 to 8 weeks after detection.

The protocol was immunoSEQ multiplex PCR, while the TCRdb copy is restricted to in-frame clones and leaves out a portion. There are 35,000 to 50,000 clones in the sample; roughly 88% occur only once, and more than 0.95% lies in the top ten. The CDR3 loop spans 15 amino acids. Germline values: CDR1 LNHDA, CDR2 SQIVND (reference sequence). V was pared by 5 bases and J by 5 bases, with 7 bases of the junction left unmatched. Time point of the sample: peak reinfection, 3 to 8 weeks after reinfection detection. TCR sequencing was done directly ex vivo on sorted cells, without expansion in vitro. The gene calls are TRBV19 and TRBJ2-7, with TRBD2 identical over 12 bases. The TCR comes from a young man with hepatitis C virus infection. The material sequenced was naive CD8+ T cells sorted from blood. CDR3 bases: TGTGCCAGTAGTGTGAGACTAGCGGGAGCCCACGAGCAGTACTTC. It translates to CASSVRLAGAHEQYF.